The rows below give T cell receptor beta chains drawn from one sample of a study of PD-1 blockade in classical Hodgkin lymphoma. Here immunoSEQ multiplex PCR was the method, and the copy in TCRdb shows in-frame clones only, minus some. The sample records about 24,000 clones, approximately 69% being singletons. The sample here was peripheral blood mononuclear cells (PBMCs), taken at baseline. Every receptor here comes from a human donor with classical Hodgkin lymphoma. Both conserved end residues are part of each CDR3. The D gene is left open where the match is weak. For some rows the clone size is stated as once, few or many, or as a class when expanded; others skip it.

CASSERAERPYEQYF TGTGCCAGCAGTGAAAGGGCTGAACGTCCCTACGAGCAGTACTTC TRBV2 NA NA TRBJ2-7
CAISADRDYGYTF TGTGCCATCAGTGCCGACAGAGACTATGGCTACACCTTC TRBV10-3 NA few TRBJ1-2
CASSGRTDSYEQYF TGTGCCAGCAGTGGCCGGACGGACTCCTACGAGCAGTACTTC TRBV27 NA NA TRBJ2-7
CASSLEGAVNTEAFF TGTGCCAGCAGCTTGGAGGGGGCGGTGAACACTGAAGCTTTCTTT TRBV7-8 TRBD1 NA TRBJ1-1
CASSQLVEAGELFF TGCGCCAGCAGCCAACTAGTGGAGGCCGGGGAGCTGTTTTTT TRBV5-1 NA once TRBJ2-2
CASSSGLAGGRYNEQFF TGTGCCAGCAGCTCCGGACTAGCGGGGGGCCGTTACAATGAGCAGTTCTTC TRBV7-3 TRBD2 NA TRBJ2-1
CASSFNGGRPDTQYF TGTGCCAGCAGCTTCAACGGGGGCCGTCCGGATACGCAGTATTTT TRBV5-4 NA NA TRBJ2-3
CASSPPAYEQYF TGTGCCAGCAGCCCTCCGGCCTACGAGCAGTACTTC TRBV7-9 NA NA TRBJ2-7
CASSSNTNEQFF TGCGCCAGCAGCTCTAATACCAATGAGCAGTTCTTC TRBV4-1 NA NA TRBJ2-1
CASSNRGPPSGNTIYF TGCGCCAGCTCGAACAGGGGTCCCCCCTCTGGAAACACCATATATTTT TRBV10-1 TRBD1 once TRBJ1-3
CATSPDLSTYEQYF TGTGCCACCAGCCCCGACTTGTCTACCTACGAGCAGTACTTC TRBV15 NA once TRBJ2-7
CASSVVALADNEQFF TGTGCCAGCAGCGTAGTTGCTTTAGCGGACAATGAGCAGTTCTTC TRBV9 NA NA TRBJ2-1
CASSEFAYPRSIPDRAYQPQHF TGTGCCAGCAGTGAATTCGCGTATCCCCGCTCAATTCCAGACAGGGCTTATCAGCCCCAGCATTTT TRBV2 TRBD1 few TRBJ1-5
CASSHLTGRQPQHF TGCGCCAGCAGCCACTTGACAGGGCGCCAGCCCCAGCATTTT TRBV4-3 TRBD1 NA TRBJ1-5
CASSLVGYEQYF TGTGCCAGCAGCTTGGTCGGCTACGAGCAGTACTTC TRBV11-2 NA few TRBJ2-7
CASSYYLSTEAFF TGTGCCAGTAGTTATTACTTGAGCACTGAAGCTTTCTTT TRBV19 NA NA TRBJ1-1
CASSPGTYGNQPQHF TGTGCCAGTAGCCCGGGGACCTATGGCAATCAGCCCCAGCATTTT TRBV19 NA NA TRBJ1-5